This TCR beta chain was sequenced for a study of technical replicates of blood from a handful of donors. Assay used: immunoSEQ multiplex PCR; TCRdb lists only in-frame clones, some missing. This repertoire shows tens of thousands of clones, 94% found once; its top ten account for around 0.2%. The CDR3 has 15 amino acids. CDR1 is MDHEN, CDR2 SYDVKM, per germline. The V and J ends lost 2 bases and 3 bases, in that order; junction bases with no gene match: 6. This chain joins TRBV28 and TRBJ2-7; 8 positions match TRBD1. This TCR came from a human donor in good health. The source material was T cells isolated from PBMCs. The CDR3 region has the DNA TGTGCCAGCAGTTTACCCAGGGGGCTTGTCTACGAGCAGTACTTC. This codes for CASSLPRGLVYEQYF.